The entry below gives a single TCR beta chain sequence along with its context. This entry belongs to a study of blood T cell repertoires in COVID-19. Study-wide context: Some COVID-19 samples were acute and others convalescent; all came from the United States, Italy and Spain.

CDR1 SNHLY and CDR2 FYNNEI come from the germline V gene. Trimming left V 3 bases short and J 7 bases short, with 15 bases between. This CDR3 has 15 residues. In the original processing: Reference gene primer amplification gave nucleated cell count estimates. The table came from immunoSEQ multiplex PCR; TCRdb's copy has only in-frame clones and leaves some out. V, J and clone size are taken as reported in that table, and D and trimming were inferred from the DNA itself. The data hold 200,000 to 250,000 clones, with almost 90% observed a single time. This rearrangement joins TRBV2 to TRBJ1-4; TRBD1 is a possible D gene (6 bases). What was sequenced was peripheral blood. The receptor was derived from a man older than 75 with acute or convalescent COVID-19. The CDR3 DNA follows: TGTGCCAGCAGTGAGATACAGGGTGAGAGTGAAAAACTGTTTTTT. Its protein is CASSEIQGESEKLFF.